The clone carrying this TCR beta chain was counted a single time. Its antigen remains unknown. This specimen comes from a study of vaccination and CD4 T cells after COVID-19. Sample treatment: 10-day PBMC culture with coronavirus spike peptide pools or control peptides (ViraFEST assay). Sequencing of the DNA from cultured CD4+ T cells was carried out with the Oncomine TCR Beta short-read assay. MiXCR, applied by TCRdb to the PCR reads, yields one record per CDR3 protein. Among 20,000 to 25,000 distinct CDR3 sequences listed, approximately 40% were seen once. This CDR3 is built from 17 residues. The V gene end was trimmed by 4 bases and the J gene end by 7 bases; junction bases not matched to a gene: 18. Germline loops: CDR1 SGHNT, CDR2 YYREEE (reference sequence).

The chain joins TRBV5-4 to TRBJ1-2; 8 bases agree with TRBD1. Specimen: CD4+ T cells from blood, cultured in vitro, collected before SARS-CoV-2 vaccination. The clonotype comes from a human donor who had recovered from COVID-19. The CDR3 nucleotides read TGTGCCAGCAGCCCGCCTGGGCAGGGGGCGGTAGTAGGTGGCTACACCTTC. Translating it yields CASSPPGQGAVVGGYTF.